This is a list of T cell receptor beta chains from one sample in a study of spatial heterogeneity in lung cancer. TCRdb reprocessed the 5' RACE reads via MiXCR and lists one record per CDR3 protein. In the table there are around 12,000 distinct CDR3 sequences, approximately 15% of which are singletons. The material was PBMCs, obtained at surgery. The receptors were gathered from a male donor with early-stage non-small cell lung cancer. Each CDR3 is given without its conserved first and last residue.

CDR3aa: ASSTGTYGTDEQF; v_gene: TRBV7-3; j_gene: TRBJ2-1
CDR3aa: ASSLGRPNTEAF; v_gene: TRBV13; j_gene: TRBJ1-1
CDR3aa: ASSRYDREAF; v_gene: TRBV12-3/TRBV12-4; j_gene: TRBJ1-1
CDR3aa: ASSWSSYNEQF; v_gene: TRBV28; j_gene: TRBJ2-1
CDR3aa: AYEQETQY; v_gene: TRBV30; j_gene: TRBJ2-5
CDR3aa: ASSLTPSYEQY; v_gene: TRBV28; j_gene: TRBJ2-7
CDR3aa: ATSDPGLNEQF; v_gene: TRBV24-1; j_gene: TRBJ2-1
CDR3aa: SVETGTGLYEQY; v_gene: TRBV29-1; j_gene: TRBJ2-7
CDR3aa: AWSVGGAGPLLDEQF; v_gene: TRBV30; j_gene: TRBJ2-1
CDR3aa: ASSLDGTGKYGYT; v_gene: TRBV5-1; j_gene: TRBJ1-2
CDR3aa: SAIDRAIYNEQF; v_gene: TRBV29-1; j_gene: TRBJ2-1
CDR3aa: ASSPIWTTGYT; v_gene: TRBV28; j_gene: TRBJ1-2
CDR3aa: ASSPFVQMNTEAF; v_gene: TRBV28; j_gene: TRBJ1-1
CDR3aa: ASSRDAPANTGELF; v_gene: TRBV18; j_gene: TRBJ2-2
CDR3aa: ASSFGGSNQPQH; v_gene: TRBV5-1; j_gene: TRBJ1-5
CDR3aa: ASSYTTGLGELF; v_gene: TRBV6-6; j_gene: TRBJ2-2
CDR3aa: ASRIRQGRSNQPQH; v_gene: TRBV28; j_gene: TRBJ1-5
CDR3aa: ASSPISSGYYNEQF; v_gene: TRBV4-1; j_gene: TRBJ2-1
CDR3aa: ASRTGTNTEAF; v_gene: TRBV27; j_gene: TRBJ1-1
CDR3aa: ASRPSLATGNYEQY; v_gene: TRBV12-3/TRBV12-4; j_gene: TRBJ2-7
CDR3aa: ASRLGPGVMNTEAF; v_gene: TRBV3-1; j_gene: TRBJ1-1
CDR3aa: ASTVPGQGGIQY; v_gene: TRBV6-1; j_gene: TRBJ2-4
CDR3aa: ASSLDGRDYNEQF; v_gene: TRBV5-5; j_gene: TRBJ2-1
CDR3aa: ASRLDLTDTQY; v_gene: TRBV7-3; j_gene: TRBJ2-3
CDR3aa: ASSRILGDIQY; v_gene: TRBV27; j_gene: TRBJ2-4
CDR3aa: ASSLAQAGDIQY; v_gene: TRBV12-3/TRBV12-4; j_gene: TRBJ2-4
CDR3aa: ASMEWQGDNEQF; v_gene: TRBV2; j_gene: TRBJ2-1
CDR3aa: ASSLSRGSETQY; v_gene: TRBV27; j_gene: TRBJ2-5
CDR3aa: ASSYRTGNQPQH; v_gene: TRBV6-2/TRBV6-3; j_gene: TRBJ1-5
CDR3aa: ASSPNTAGTSV; v_gene: TRBV28; j_gene: TRBJ2-7
CDR3aa: ASSLFASNTDTQY; v_gene: TRBV27; j_gene: TRBJ2-3
CDR3aa: ASSTAGANYGYT; v_gene: TRBV28; j_gene: TRBJ1-2
CDR3aa: ASIRGTAPGGTQY; v_gene: TRBV6-5; j_gene: TRBJ2-5
CDR3aa: ASSPKRSNQPQH; v_gene: TRBV27; j_gene: TRBJ1-5
CDR3aa: ASSESGANVLT; v_gene: TRBV25-1; j_gene: TRBJ2-6
CDR3aa: ASSPYGLAGVTGELF; v_gene: TRBV7-8; j_gene: TRBJ2-2